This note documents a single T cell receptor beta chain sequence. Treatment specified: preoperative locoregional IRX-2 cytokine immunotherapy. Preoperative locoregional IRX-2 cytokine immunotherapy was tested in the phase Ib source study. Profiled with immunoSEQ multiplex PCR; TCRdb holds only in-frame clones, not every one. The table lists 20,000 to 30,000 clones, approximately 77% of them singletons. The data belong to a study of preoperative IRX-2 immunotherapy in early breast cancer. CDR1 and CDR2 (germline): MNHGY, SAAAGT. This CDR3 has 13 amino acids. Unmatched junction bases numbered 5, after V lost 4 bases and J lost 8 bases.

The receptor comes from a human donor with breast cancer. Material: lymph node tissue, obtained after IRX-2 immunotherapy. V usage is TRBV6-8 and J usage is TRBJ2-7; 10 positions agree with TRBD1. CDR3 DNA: TGTGCCAGCAGTTCCCCGGGACAGGGGAAGCAGTACTTC. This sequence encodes CASSSPGQGKQYF.